The 28 T cell receptor beta chains below all came from one sample that was sequenced in a study of blood T cell repertoires in COVID-19. Measured with immunoSEQ multiplex PCR; TCRdb has only the in-frame clones, and not every one. The data contain about 300,000 clones, more than 85% of them singletons. Source material: peripheral blood. Receptors were obtained from a middle-aged man with acute or convalescent COVID-19.

This chain joins TRBV11-2 and TRBJ1-2, with D hard to call. Germline CDR1 SGHAT, CDR2 FQNNGV. V was pared by 3 bases and J by 4 bases, with 9 bases between. The CDR3 totals 13 residues. The CDR3 nucleotides are TGTGCCAGCAGCTTGTTGGCCGCCTATGGCTACACCTTC. It specifies CASSLLAAYGYTF.

The V gene is TRBV19, the J gene TRBJ2-7; D is perhaps TRBD1 (6 bases). Germline CDR1 is LNHDA and CDR2 is SQIVND (reference sequence). Trimming stripped 5 bases from V and 0 bases from J, with 11 bases between. CDR3 size: 14 residues. The DNA for the CDR3 is TGTGCCAGTAGTGTGAAGGACAGCTCCTACGAGCAGTACTTC. Translated, it gives CASSVKDSSYEQYF.

This chain connects TRBV15 to TRBJ2-7; TRBD2 is a possible D gene (7 bases). The CDR3 has 15 residues. Trimming removed 0 bases from V and 1 base from J, with 10 bases in between. Germline lookup yields CDR1 LNHNV and CDR2 YYDKDF (reference sequence). CDR3 DNA sequence: TGTGCCACCAGCAGAGAACAGGGAGGGTCCTACGAGCAGTACTTC. It yields the protein CATSREQGGSYEQYF.

This chain joins TRBV24-1 and TRBJ1-6, with 7 bases that match TRBD1. The ends lost 6 bases at V and 8 bases at J; junction bases unmatched: 9. CDR1 KGHDR and CDR2 SFDVKD come from the germline V gene. The CDR3 contains 15 residues. The CDR3 DNA reads as TGTGCCACCAGTTTGTTTCAGGGGGACTATTCACCCCTCCACTTT. Encoded protein: CATSLFQGDYSPLHF.

This clone was seen only once. The V gene is TRBV2, the J gene TRBJ1-1; D not certain. The CDR3 is 11 residues long. Per the germline V gene, CDR1 is SNHLY and CDR2 is FYNNEI. Trimming pared 7 bases from V and 10 bases from J, leaving 13 bases between. The CDR3 nucleotides read TGTGCCAGCAAGTACGGTTTTGGAGCTTTCTTT. Translating it yields CASKYGFGAFF.

The chain joins TRBV19 to TRBJ2-2; TRBD2 might be the D (6 bases). CDR1 is LNHDA and CDR2 is SQIVND in the germline V gene (reference sequence). V was pared by 6 bases and J by 1 base, with 18 bases between. The CDR3 sequence is 17 residues long. In DNA form, the CDR3 reads TGTGCCAGTAGCAAAGGTGGGGGGAACTGGAACACCGGGGAGCTGTTTTTT. Encoded protein: CASSKGGGNWNTGELFF.

This rearrangement joins TRBV28 to TRBJ1-2, with D possibly matching TRBD1 (5 bases). CDR3 length equals 12 residues. Trimming pared 10 bases from V and 8 bases from J, leaving 17 bases between. The germline CDR1 and CDR2 sequences are MDHEN and SYDVKM. CDR3 in DNA: TGTGCCACTTGGGGGGGAATTAGGGGCTACACCTTC. This gives the protein CATWGGIRGYTF.

V and J are TRBV27 and TRBJ2-2; D remains unclear. Germline V gene data show CDR1 as MNHEY and CDR2 as SMNVEV (reference sequence). The CDR3 has 14 amino acids. V lost 2 bases and J lost 1, with 5 bases in between. The CDR3 here is CASSLRVNTGELFF. For the CDR3, the DNA is TGTGCCAGCAGTTTACGGGTGAACACCGGGGAGCTGTTTTTT.

This chain links TRBV21-1 with TRBJ2-7; the table assigns TRBD1, which was not confirmed against the DNA. TRBV21-1 corresponds to a pseudogene. This CDR3 is 10 amino acids long. CDR3 coding DNA: TGTGCCAGCAGTAGGGGCGAGCAGTACTTC. Protein sequence: CASSRGEQYF.

The gene calls are TRBV5-1 and TRBJ1-2; 10 bases map to TRBD1. Germline assignment: CDR1 SGHRS and CDR2 YFSETQ. Trimming at V came to 2 bases and at J to 3 bases, leaving 7 bases not matched to a gene. The CDR3 extends over 16 amino acids. In DNA form, the CDR3 reads TGCGCCAGCAGCTTAACACCCGGGACAGGGGACTATGGCTACACCTTC. The encoded protein is CASSLTPGTGDYGYTF.

V gene TRBV10-2 combines with J gene TRBJ2-4; D might be TRBD1 (6 bases). Trimming left V 4 bases short and J 7 bases short, with 11 bases between. Germline V gene data show CDR1 as WSHSY and CDR2 as SAAADI. CDR3 length: 13 amino acids. In DNA, the CDR3 is TGCGCCAGCAGTGCAGGGGTTGCGAACATTCAGTACTTC. The encoded protein is CASSAGVANIQYF.

V usage is TRBV5-4 and J usage is TRBJ2-7; 7 bases are a match to TRBD2. The V gene end was trimmed by 5 bases and the J gene end by 4 bases; junction bases not matched to a gene: 12. Germline V lookup: CDR1 SGHNT, CDR2 YYREEE (reference sequence). This CDR3 contains 15 residues. CDR3 sequence (DNA): TGTGCCAGCAGTCTAAATGGACTAGTTGGGTACGAGCAGTACTTC. It codes for CASSLNGLVGYEQYF.

The J gene is TRBJ1-1, the V gene TRBV5-5, with D possibly TRBD1 on 6 matching bases. The V end was cut by 4 bases, the J end by 5 bases, with 27 bases between. CDR1 is SGHKS and CDR2 is YYEKEE in the germline V gene (reference sequence). The CDR3 totals 18 residues. The CDR3 loop reads CASSRQPTLSGEITEAFF. CDR3 nucleotide sequence: TGTGCCAGCAGCCGACAACCGACTTTATCAGGGGAAATAACTGAAGCTTTCTTT.

The CDR3 region is CASSPTDTEAFF. The CDR3 DNA reads TGTGCCAGCAGCCCGACAGACACTGAAGCTTTCTTT. The chain uses TRBV7-9 and TRBJ1-1, with D possibly matching TRBD1 (5 bases). This CDR3 has 12 amino acids. Germline V gene sequence: CDR1 SEHNR, CDR2 FQNEAQ (reference sequence). The V and J ends lost 5 bases and 3 bases respectively, with 7 bases between them.

The genes are TRBV11-2 and TRBJ2-6; TRBD1 aligns across 8 bases. Per the germline V gene, CDR1 is SGHAT and CDR2 is FQNNGV. The CDR3 has 16 residues. The trim removed 5 bases at V and 2 bases at J, leaving 5 bases unmatched. CDR3 bases: TGTGCCAGCAGCCTTGGACAGGGTGCTGGGGCCAACGTCCTGACTTTC. Residues: CASSLGQGAGANVLTF.

The V call is TRBV11-2, the J call TRBJ1-1, with D unclear. Germline V CDR1 and CDR2: SGHAT, FQNNGV. V was pared by 5 bases and J by 11 bases, with 12 bases between. CDR3 size: 11 residues. The DNA for the CDR3 is TGTGCCAGCAGCCCACAGTATCGGGCTTTCTTT. This codes for CASSPQYRAFF.

The chain links TRBV7-9 to TRBJ2-7; TRBD1 is a possible D gene (6 bases). The CDR3 is made up of 14 amino acids. Trimming removed 6 bases at V and 2 bases at J, with 14 bases between. Germline V gene lookup returns CDR1 SEHNR and CDR2 FQNEAQ (reference sequence). The CDR3, as DNA: TGTGCCAGCAGGCAATCCGGGACAACCTACGAGCAGTACTTC. Amino acids: CASRQSGTTYEQYF.

J is TRBJ2-1 and V is TRBV10-3; D may be TRBD2 (5 bases). The CDR3 totals 14 residues. Germline assignment: CDR1 ENHRY and CDR2 SYGVKD. The CDR3 reads CAGGSRTGSNEQFF. CDR3 nucleotides: TGTGCTGGCGGTTCGAGGACGGGAAGTAATGAGCAGTTCTTC.

The genes are TRBV25-1 and TRBJ1-5; unclear D gene. The CDR3 is made up of 14 amino acids. The ends were cut back, 2 bases at V and 6 bases at J, with 11 bases in the middle. CDR1 is MGHDK and CDR2 is SYGVNS in the germline V gene. CDR3 sequence: CASSEGSGSQPQHF. The DNA for the CDR3 is TGTGCCAGCAGTGAAGGATCGGGAAGTCAGCCCCAGCATTTT.

This chain links TRBV5-6 with TRBJ1-2, with D possibly being TRBD1 (5 bases). This CDR3 has 13 residues. Trimming removed 0 bases from V and 4 bases from J, with 7 bases in between. The germline CDR1 and CDR2 sequences are SGHDT and YYEEEE. CDR3 region: CASSLEQVYGYTF. DNA of the CDR3: TGTGCCAGCAGCTTGGAACAGGTCTATGGCTACACCTTC.

V usage is TRBV27 and J usage is TRBJ1-5, with D hard to call. There are 12 residues in the CDR3. The germline CDR1 and CDR2 sequences are MNHEY and SMNVEV (reference sequence). Trimming left V 5 bases short and J 7 bases short, with 9 bases between. The CDR3 DNA sequence: TGTGCCAGCAGTCCAGGTAACCAGCCCCAGCATTTT. Translation: CASSPGNQPQHF.

The rearrangement joins TRBV2 to TRBJ2-3; 8 bases align to TRBD1. CDR1 and CDR2 from the germline V gene are SNHLY and FYNNEI. The length of the CDR3 is 15 residues. V lost 3 bases, J lost 0 bases, and 2 bases stayed unmatched. CDR3 sequence reads: CASSDGQGSTDTQYF. CDR3 nucleotide sequence: TGTGCCAGCAGTGATGGACAGGGTAGCACAGATACGCAGTATTTT.

The V call is TRBV3-1 (or the pseudogene TRBV3-2), the J call TRBJ2-3; possibly TRBD2 for D (6 bases). The CDR3 extends over 14 amino acids. V was shortened by 5 bases and J by 5 bases, with 14 bases between the two germline ends. In germline, CDR1 is LGHDT, CDR2 YNNKEL (reference sequence). The CDR3 coding sequence is TGTGCCAGCAGCGTCCGGGACTCCGTAGATACGCAGTATTTT. Amino acid sequence: CASSVRDSVDTQYF.

This rearrangement joins TRBV9 to TRBJ2-1; D ambiguous. Germline V CDR1 and CDR2: SGDLS, YYNGEE. Trimming took 1 base from V and 6 from J, leaving 17 bases between them. The CDR3 is 16 amino acids. CDR3 region: CASSVSPLFPGNEQFF. The CDR3 nucleotides read TGTGCCAGCAGCGTATCCCCCCTTTTCCCGGGCAATGAGCAGTTCTTC.

The chain joins TRBV18 to TRBJ1-5; D gene ambiguous. The CDR3 has 16 residues. Germline V gene data show CDR1 as KGHSH and CDR2 as LQKENI. V gave up 1 base and J gave up 0 bases, with 10 bases separating them. CDR3 loop: CASSPRGGYSNQPQHF. Here the CDR3 DNA reads TGTGCCAGCTCACCACGCGGCGGATATAGCAATCAGCCCCAGCATTTT.

The rearrangement uses TRBV19 and TRBJ1-5, with 10 bases identical to TRBD1. Germline loops: CDR1 LNHDA, CDR2 SQIVND (reference sequence). The CDR3 contains 17 residues. J lost 3 bases, V lost 5 bases, and 10 bases had no gene match. The CDR3 reads CASSSRGQGSFNQPQHF. Here the CDR3 DNA reads TGTGCCAGTAGTTCCCGGGGACAGGGGTCCTTCAATCAGCCCCAGCATTTT. Full variable domain (outside the CDR3, taken from reference TRBV19 and TRBJ1-5): DGGITQSPKYLFRKEGQNVTLSCEQNLNHDAMYWYRQDPGQGLRLIYYSQIVNDFQKGDIAEGYSVSREKKESFPLTVTSAQKNPTAFYLCASSSRGQGSFNQPQHFGDGTRLSIL.

The chain employs TRBV5-1 and TRBJ2-7, with 7 bases lining up with TRBD1. Trimming at V came to 0 bases and at J to 3 bases, leaving 6 bases not matched to a gene. CDR1 and CDR2 from the germline V gene are SGHRS and YFSETQ. The CDR3 loop spans 15 amino acids. CDR3 sequence: CASSLAGTAGYEQYF. In DNA, the CDR3 is TGCGCCAGCAGCTTGGCCGGGACAGCCGGCTACGAGCAGTACTTC.

This chain uses TRBV3-1 (or the pseudogene TRBV3-2) with TRBJ1-1, with D tentatively TRBD1 (5 bases). Germline values: CDR1 LGHDT, CDR2 YNNKEL (reference sequence). Trimming removed 6 bases from V and 0 bases from J, with 11 bases in between. The CDR3 spans 14 residues. The CDR3 protein is CASRDRGVNTEAFF. As DNA, the CDR3 is TGTGCCAGCAGGGACCGGGGGGTGAACACTGAAGCTTTCTTT.